These 2 T cell receptor beta chains were all obtained from the same sample, sequenced in a study of T-cell reconstitution after alpha-beta-depleted transplantation in children. Library preparation (for TCRbeta) was performed with unique molecular identifiers. One entry per CDR3 protein, called by TCRdb with MiXCR from the PCR reads. This table has around 100,000 distinct CDR3 sequences, 4.5% to 7.5% appearing once. Sequenced here: PBMCs, mostly from graft donor cells, sampled 60 days after TCRalphabeta/CD19-depleted stem cell transplant. These receptors were obtained from a female patient younger than 10 who had a stem cell transplant for Fanconi anemia, so the T cells may come from the graft donor.

At least ten counts were recorded for this clonotype. The genes are TRBV20-1 and TRBJ1-2; no firm D call. Trimming took 1 base from V and 4 from J, leaving 16 bases between them. The CDR3 is made up of 15 amino acids. Germline CDR1 DFQATT, CDR2 SNEGSKA (reference sequence). The DNA of the CDR3 is TGCAGTGCTAGAGTCCTCTCCGGGGTCGGCTATGGCTACACCTTC. This translates into CSARVLSGVGYGYTF.

The rearrangement joins TRBV5-1 to TRBJ2-2, with a weak D call TRBD1 (5 bases). The germline gives CDR1 SGHRS, CDR2 YFSETQ. The V gene lost 0 bases and the J gene lost 1 base, with 10 bases spanning the gap. This CDR3 is built from 16 residues. In DNA, the CDR3 is TGCGCCAGCAGCTTGGGCCTAGGACAGAACACCGGGGAGCTGTTTTTT. As protein: CASSLGLGQNTGELFF.